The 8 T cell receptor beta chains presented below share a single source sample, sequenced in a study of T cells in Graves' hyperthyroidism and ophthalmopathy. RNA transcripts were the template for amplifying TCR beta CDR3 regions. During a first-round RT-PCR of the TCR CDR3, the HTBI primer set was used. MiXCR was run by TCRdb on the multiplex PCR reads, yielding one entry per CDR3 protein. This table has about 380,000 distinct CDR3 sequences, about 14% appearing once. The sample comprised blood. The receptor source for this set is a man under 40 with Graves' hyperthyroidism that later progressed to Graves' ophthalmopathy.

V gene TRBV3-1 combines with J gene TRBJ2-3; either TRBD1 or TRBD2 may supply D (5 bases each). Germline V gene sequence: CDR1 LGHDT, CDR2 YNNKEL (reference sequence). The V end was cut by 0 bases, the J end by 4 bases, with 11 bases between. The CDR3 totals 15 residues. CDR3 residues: CASSQEWGFADTQYF. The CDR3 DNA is TGTGCCAGCAGCCAAGAATGGGGGTTCGCAGATACGCAGTATTTT.

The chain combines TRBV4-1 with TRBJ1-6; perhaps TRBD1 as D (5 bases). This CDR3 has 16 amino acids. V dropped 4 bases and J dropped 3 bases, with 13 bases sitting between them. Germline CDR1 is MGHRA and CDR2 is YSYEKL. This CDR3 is CASSPRQSNYNSPLHF. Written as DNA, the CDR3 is TGCGCCAGCAGCCCTAGACAGTCCAACTATAATTCACCCCTCCACTTT.

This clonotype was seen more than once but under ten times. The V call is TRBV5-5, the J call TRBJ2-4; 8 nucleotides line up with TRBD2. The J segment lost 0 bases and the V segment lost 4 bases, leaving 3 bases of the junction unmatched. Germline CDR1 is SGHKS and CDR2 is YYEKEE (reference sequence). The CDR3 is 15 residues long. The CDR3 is CASSAGGLAKNIQYF. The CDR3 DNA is TGTGCCAGCAGCGCGGGGGGCTTAGCCAAAAACATTCAGTACTTC.

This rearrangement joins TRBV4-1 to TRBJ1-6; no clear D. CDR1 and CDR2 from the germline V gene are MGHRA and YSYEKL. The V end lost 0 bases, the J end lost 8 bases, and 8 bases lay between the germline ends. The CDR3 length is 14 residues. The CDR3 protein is CASSQEELDSPLHF. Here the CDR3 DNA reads TGCGCCAGCAGCCAAGAAGAGTTGGATTCACCCCTCCACTTT.

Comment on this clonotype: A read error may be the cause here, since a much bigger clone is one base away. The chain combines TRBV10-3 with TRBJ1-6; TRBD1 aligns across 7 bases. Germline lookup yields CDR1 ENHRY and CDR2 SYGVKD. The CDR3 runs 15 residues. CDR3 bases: TGTGCCATCAATGAGCCGACAGGGACCAATTCACCCCTCCACTTT. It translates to CAINEPTGTNSPLHF.

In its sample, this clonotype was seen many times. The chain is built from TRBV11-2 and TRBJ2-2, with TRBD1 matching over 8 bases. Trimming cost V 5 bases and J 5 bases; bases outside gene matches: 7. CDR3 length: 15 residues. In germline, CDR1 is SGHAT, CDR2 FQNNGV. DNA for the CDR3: TGTGCCAGCAGCCGAGTCGGACAGGGAACCGGGGAGCTGTTTTTT. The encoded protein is CASSRVGQGTGELFF. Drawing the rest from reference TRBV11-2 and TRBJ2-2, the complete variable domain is EAGVAQSPRYKIIEKRQSVAFWCNPISGHATLYWYQQILGQGPKLLIQFQNNGVVDDSQLPKDRFSAERLKGVDSTLKIQPAKLEDSAVYLCASSRVGQGTGELFFGEGSRLTVL.

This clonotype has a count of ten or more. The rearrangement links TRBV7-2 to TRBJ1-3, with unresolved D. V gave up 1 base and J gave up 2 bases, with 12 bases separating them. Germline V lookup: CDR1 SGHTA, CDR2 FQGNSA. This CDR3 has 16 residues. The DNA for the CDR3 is TGTGCCAGCAGCTTAGGTTCCCGTCTGCCTGGAAACACCATATATTTT. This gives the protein CASSLGSRLPGNTIYF.

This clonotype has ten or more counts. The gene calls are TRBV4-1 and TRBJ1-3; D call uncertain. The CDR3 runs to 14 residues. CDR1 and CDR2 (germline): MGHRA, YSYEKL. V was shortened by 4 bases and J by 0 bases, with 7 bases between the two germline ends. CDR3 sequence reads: CASSLVPSGNTIYF. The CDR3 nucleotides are TGCGCCAGCAGCCTCGTCCCCTCTGGAAACACCATATATTTT.